The 21 T cell receptor beta chains given below trace back to one sample, sequenced in a study of Ad26.COV2.S vaccination and SARS-CoV-2 variants. The sample's treatment: over 15 received Ad26.COV2.S at low or high dose, single or two shots; about five received placebo; per-sample allocation not given. Day 63 following the first vaccine or placebo injection was when the samples were taken. Sequencing was performed with immunoSEQ multiplex PCR; in TCRdb, only in-frame clones are kept and a portion is missing. The sample comprises some 450,000 clones, 90% of which are singletons, and about 4.1% rests with the top ten. Source: peripheral blood, taken in a trial of Ad26.COV2.S vaccine versus placebo. The source of these receptors is a person aged 18-60 years who received the Ad26.COV2.S COVID-19 vaccine or a placebo.

The chain is built from TRBV24-1 and TRBJ1-4, with 7 nucleotides matching TRBD1. CDR3 length: 18 amino acids. Germline V lookup: CDR1 KGHDR, CDR2 SFDVKD. J was trimmed by 7 bases and V by 5 bases; bases with no gene match: 18. The CDR3 loop is CATSGSGGRFGEGEKLFF. In DNA form, the CDR3 reads TGTGCCACCAGTGGATCAGGGGGAAGGTTCGGTGAAGGTGAAAAACTGTTTTTT.

The chain has TRBV7-2 and TRBJ1-2; weak D call: TRBD1 (6 bases). V gave up 5 bases and J gave up 8 bases, with 15 bases separating them. This CDR3 spans 13 amino acids. Germline V gene sequence: CDR1 SGHTA, CDR2 FQGNSA. The CDR3 region is CASSGNRDGGYTF. The CDR3 DNA follows: TGTGCCAGCAGCGGAAACAGGGACGGCGGCTACACCTTC. The full variable domain, completed using reference TRBV7-2 and TRBJ1-2, is GAGVSQSPSNKVTEKGKDVELRCDPISGHTALYWYRQSLGQGLEFLIYFQGNSAPDKSGLPSDRFSAERTGGSVSTLTIQRTQQEDSAVYLCASSGNRDGGYTFGSGTRLTVV.

The rearrangement uses TRBV19 and TRBJ2-1; TRBD2 matches at 7 bases. After removal of 7 bases from V and 4 bases from J, the junction contained 10 bases not matched to a gene. The germline CDR1 and CDR2 sequences are LNHDA and SQIVND (reference sequence). The CDR3 has 15 amino acids. CDR3 sequence: CASNPSLADYNEQFF. CDR3 nucleotide sequence: TGTGCCAGTAATCCCTCGCTAGCGGATTACAATGAGCAGTTCTTC. The entire variable domain, with the rest obtained from reference TRBV19 and TRBJ2-1, is as follows: DGGITQSPKYLFRKEGQNVTLSCEQNLNHDAMYWYRQDPGQGLRLIYYSQIVNDFQKGDIAEGYSVSREKKESFPLTVTSAQKNPTAFYLCASNPSLADYNEQFFGPGTRLTVL.

The chain carries TRBV9 and TRBJ1-3, with D possibly TRBD1 on 6 matching bases. The CDR3 spans 15 residues. V gave up 3 bases and J gave up 2 bases, with 12 bases separating them. The V gene's germline CDR1 is SGDLS and CDR2 YYNGEE. DNA for the CDR3: TGTGCCAGCAGCGGGGGAGGGGGAGCTGGAAACACCATATATTTT. Protein product: CASSGGGGAGNTIYF. Combining the CDR3 with reference TRBV9 and TRBJ1-3 gives the whole variable domain DSGVTQTPKHLITATGQRVTLRCSPRSGDLSVYWYQQSLDQGLQFLIQYYNGEERAKGNILERFSAQQFPDLHSELNLSSLELGDSALYFCASSGGGGAGNTIYFGEGSWLTVV.

The genes are TRBV4-3 and TRBJ2-1; no clear D gene. This CDR3 spans 16 amino acids. V was clipped by 1 base and J by 2 bases, with 12 bases between them. Looked up from germline, CDR1 is LGHNA and CDR2 is YSLEER. The CDR3 region is CASSQGSAVTYNEQFF. The CDR3 DNA is TGCGCCAGCAGCCAAGGGTCAGCCGTAACCTACAATGAGCAGTTCTTC.

V and J are TRBV14 and TRBJ2-2; 9 nucleotides agree with TRBD2. Trimming at V came to 4 bases and at J to 4 bases, leaving 7 bases not matched to a gene. The CDR3 is 16 amino acids. Germline V gene lookup returns CDR1 SGHDN and CDR2 FVKESK. The CDR3: CASSPLAGVSTGELFF. In DNA, the CDR3 is TGTGCCAGCAGCCCTTTAGCGGGAGTAAGCACCGGGGAGCTGTTTTTT.

DNA of the CDR3: TGTGCCACCAGCAGAGAAGACGCGTACTATAACTCTGGAAACACCATATATTTT. Translation: CATSREDAYYNSGNTIYF. This chain connects TRBV15 to TRBJ1-3, with D uncertain. CDR3 length equals 18 residues. Germline CDR1 is LNHNV and CDR2 is YYDKDF (reference sequence). With 0 bases removed from V and 0 bases from J, the gap between germline ends came to 15 bases.

The chain uses TRBV18 and TRBJ2-1; D is undetermined. CDR3 size: 14 residues. The germline V gene has CDR1 KGHSH and CDR2 LQKENI. V was clipped by 5 bases and J by 0 bases, with 8 bases between them. CDR3 nucleotide sequence: TGTGCCAGCTCAAAGGCAGGCTCCTACAATGAGCAGTTCTTC. Residues: CASSKAGSYNEQFF.

The J gene is TRBJ1-2, the V gene TRBV28; D perhaps matches TRBD1 (6 bases). In germline, CDR1 is MDHEN, CDR2 SYDVKM. Between the trimmed V and J ends, which lost 7 bases and 4 bases, there was a span of 16 bases. The CDR3 is 14 residues long. The CDR3 DNA follows: TGTGCCAGCAAAAAAGGACAGATCCTCTATGGCTACACCTTC. It specifies CASKKGQILYGYTF.

A note on this clone: This same CDR3 is encoded by further DNA sequences in the sample. This chain links TRBV9 with TRBJ2-5; 7 nucleotides line up with TRBD2. Trimming cost V 0 bases and J 5 bases; bases outside gene matches: 7. The germline CDR1 and CDR2 sequences are SGDLS and YYNGEE. The CDR3 consists of 15 residues. CDR3 region: CASSVGTDGRETQYF. The CDR3 DNA sequence: TGTGCCAGCAGCGTAGGCACCGACGGGAGGGAGACCCAGTACTTC.

The chain employs TRBV3-1 (or the pseudogene TRBV3-2) and TRBJ2-3, with a tentative D call TRBD1 (5 bases). V dropped 4 bases and J dropped 0 bases, with 11 bases sitting between them. Germline V gene data show CDR1 as LGHDT and CDR2 as YNNKEL (reference sequence). CDR3 length equals 15 residues. CDR3 loop: CASSPRQSSTDTQYF. For the CDR3, the DNA is TGTGCCAGCAGCCCTAGACAGTCAAGCACAGATACGCAGTATTTT.

On this clone: At one end, the junction sequence differs from germline, possibly due to a read error. This CDR3 is CASSPAPGLSYNEQFF. The CDR3 DNA follows: TGTGCTAGCAGCCCCGCCCCGGGACTATCCTACAATGAGCAGTTCTTC. The chain is built from TRBV7-7 and TRBJ2-1, with 7 bases aligning to TRBD2. The CDR3 extends over 16 amino acids. CDR1 SSHAT and CDR2 FNYEAQ come from the germline V gene (reference sequence).

This clone was picked up one time. V usage is TRBV4-1 and J usage is TRBJ2-7; 7 nucleotides agree with TRBD2. CDR3 size: 15 residues. V lost 4 bases and J lost 2; bases outside the gene matches: 8. Looked up from germline, CDR1 is MGHRA and CDR2 is YSYEKL. CDR3 sequence reads: CASSPAVGGTYEQYF. The CDR3 DNA reads TGCGCCAGCAGCCCCGCCGTGGGGGGGACCTACGAGCAGTACTTC.

This chain connects TRBV2 to TRBJ1-2; 7 nucleotides line up with TRBD1. The ends lost 6 bases at V and 4 bases at J; junction bases unmatched: 8. Germline CDR1 SNHLY, CDR2 FYNNEI. The CDR3 runs to 14 residues. For the CDR3, the DNA is TGTGCCAGCAGGGCCTTGCAGGGGGGCTATGGCTACACCTTC. Protein: CASRALQGGYGYTF.

This chain links TRBV11-2 with TRBJ2-1; possibly TRBD2 for D (6 bases). This CDR3 is built from 14 residues. Germline CDR1 SGHAT, CDR2 FQNNGV. V gave up 4 bases and J gave up 9 bases, with 16 bases separating them. CDR3 DNA: TGTGCCAGCAGCTCCCTGAGGTGGGGAGGTGAGCAGTTCTTC. Amino acids: CASSSLRWGGEQFF.

The chain employs TRBV28 and TRBJ2-7; 7 nucleotides line up with TRBD2. Germline loops: CDR1 MDHEN, CDR2 SYDVKM. This CDR3 region has 15 residues. The V and J ends lost 7 bases and 3 bases, in that order; junction bases with no gene match: 12. This CDR3 is CASTRGGGNFYEQYF. The CDR3 region has the DNA TGTGCCAGCACCCGTGGGGGAGGGAATTTCTACGAGCAGTACTTC.

The chain carries TRBV29-1 and TRBJ1-2, with D maybe TRBD1 (6 bases). Germline-derived CDR1 and CDR2 are SQVTM and ANQGSEA. The ends were cut back, 5 bases at V and 5 bases at J, with 15 bases in the middle. CDR3 length: 13 amino acids. The DNA for the CDR3 is TGCAGCGTTTTGGGGGCCGGTCTATATGGCTACACCTTC. It codes for CSVLGAGLYGYTF.

The genes are TRBV4-1 and TRBJ2-7, with 9 bases matching TRBD1. With V trimmed by 7 bases and J by 4 bases, 8 bases remained unmatched. Germline loops: CDR1 MGHRA, CDR2 YSYEKL. The CDR3 totals 14 residues. The CDR3 nucleotides are TGCGCCAGCACCGACGGGACAGGGTCGTACGAGCAGTACTTC. Protein product: CASTDGTGSYEQYF.

V usage is TRBV29-1 and J usage is TRBJ2-4; the D gene is possibly TRBD2 (5 bases). Germline V lookup: CDR1 SQVTM, CDR2 ANQGSEA. The ends were cut back, 4 bases at V and 0 bases at J, with 7 bases in the middle. The CDR3 loop spans 13 amino acids. The CDR3 nucleotides read TGCAGCGTTGCGGGGATAGCCAAAAACATTCAGTACTTC. Translating gives CSVAGIAKNIQYF.

The chain couples TRBV27 to TRBJ1-1, with TRBD1 matching over 8 bases. V lost 5 bases and J lost 3; bases outside the gene matches: 2. This CDR3 contains 13 residues. Germline V gene sequence: CDR1 MNHEY, CDR2 SMNVEV (reference sequence). The CDR3 reads CASSRTGYTEAFF. As DNA, the CDR3 is TGTGCCAGCAGTCGGACAGGGTACACTGAAGCTTTCTTT.

This chain joins TRBV14 and TRBJ2-7; 12 bases match TRBD2. J gave up 1 base and V 4 bases, and 8 bases lay outside the gene matches. The CDR3 is 17 amino acids. Germline assignment: CDR1 SGHDN and CDR2 FVKESK. CDR3 DNA sequence: TGTGCCAGCAGCCCGATAAGACTAGCGGGAGTTTCCTACGAGCAGTACTTC. The encoded protein is CASSPIRLAGVSYEQYF.